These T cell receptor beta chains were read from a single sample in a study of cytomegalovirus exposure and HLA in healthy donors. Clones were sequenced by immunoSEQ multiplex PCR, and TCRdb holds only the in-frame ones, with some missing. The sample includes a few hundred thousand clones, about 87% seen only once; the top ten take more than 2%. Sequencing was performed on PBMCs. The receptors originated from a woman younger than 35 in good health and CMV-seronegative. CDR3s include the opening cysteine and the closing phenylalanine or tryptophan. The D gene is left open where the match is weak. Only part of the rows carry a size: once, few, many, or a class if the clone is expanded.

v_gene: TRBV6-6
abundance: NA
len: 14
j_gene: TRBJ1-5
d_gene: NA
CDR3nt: TGTGCCAGCAGGGACAGTTATAGCAATCAGCCCCAGCATTTT
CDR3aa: CASRDSYSNQPQHF

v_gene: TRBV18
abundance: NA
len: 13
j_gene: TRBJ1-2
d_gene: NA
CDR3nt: TGTGCCAGCTCTACAACGGGGGGTGATGGCTACACCTTC
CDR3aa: CASSTTGGDGYTF

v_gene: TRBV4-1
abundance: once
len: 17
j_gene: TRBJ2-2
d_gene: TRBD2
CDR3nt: TGCGCCAGCAGCCAAGGTGGTAGCGGGGGTTTCGCCGGGGAGCTGTTTTTT
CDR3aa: CASSQGGSGGFAGELFF

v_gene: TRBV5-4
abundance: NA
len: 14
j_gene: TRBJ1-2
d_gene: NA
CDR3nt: TGTGCCAGCAGCTTACGGACAGTAAACTATGGCTACACCTTC
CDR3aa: CASSLRTVNYGYTF

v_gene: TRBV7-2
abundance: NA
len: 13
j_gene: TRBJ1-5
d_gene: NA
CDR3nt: TGTGCCAGCACCTGGACACCGTATCAGCCCCAGCATTTT
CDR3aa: CASTWTPYQPQHF

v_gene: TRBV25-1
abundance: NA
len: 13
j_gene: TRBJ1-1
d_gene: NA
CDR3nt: TGTGCCAGCAGTCCCCCCGAGGACACTAAAGCTTTCTTT
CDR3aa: CASSPPEDTKAFF

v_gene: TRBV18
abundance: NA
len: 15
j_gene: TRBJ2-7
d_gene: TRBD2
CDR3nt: TGTGCCAGCTCACCTCAAGCGGGGGGGCGCTACGAGCAGTACTTC
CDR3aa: CASSPQAGGRYEQYF

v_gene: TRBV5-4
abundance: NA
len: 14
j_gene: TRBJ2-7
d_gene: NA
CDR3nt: TGTGCCAGCAGCATCTGGGGGGAAGGCTACGAGCAGTACTTC
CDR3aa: CASSIWGEGYEQYF

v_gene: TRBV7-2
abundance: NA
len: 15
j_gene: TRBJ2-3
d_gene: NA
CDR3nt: TGTGCCAGCAGCCTTAATCTGGGGGCCGCAGATACGCAGTATTTT
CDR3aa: CASSLNLGAADTQYF

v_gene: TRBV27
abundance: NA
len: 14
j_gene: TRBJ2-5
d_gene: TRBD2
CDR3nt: TGTGCCAGCAGTTTGCTAGCGGGGCAAGAGACCCAGTACTTC
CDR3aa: CASSLLAGQETQYF

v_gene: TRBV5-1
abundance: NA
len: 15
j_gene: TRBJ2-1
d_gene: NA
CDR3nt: TGCGCCAGCAGCTTGGCCGAGAGCTCCTACAATGAGCAGTTCTTC
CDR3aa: CASSLAESSYNEQFF

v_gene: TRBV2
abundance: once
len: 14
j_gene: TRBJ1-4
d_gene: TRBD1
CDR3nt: TGTGCCAGCAGTGCACATGAGGGACAGGGGACACTGTTTTTT
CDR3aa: CASSAHEGQGTLFF

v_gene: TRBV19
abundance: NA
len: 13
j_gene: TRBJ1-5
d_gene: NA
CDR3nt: TGTGCCAGTACGGAACAGGCTCATCAGCCCCAGCATTTT
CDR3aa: CASTEQAHQPQHF

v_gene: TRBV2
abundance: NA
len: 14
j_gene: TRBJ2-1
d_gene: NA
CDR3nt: TGTGCCAGCAACGGAGGGGCCCTCTACAATGAGCAGTTCTTC
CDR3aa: CASNGGALYNEQFF

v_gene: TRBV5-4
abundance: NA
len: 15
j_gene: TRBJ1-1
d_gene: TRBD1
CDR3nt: TGTGCCAGCAGCCCCGGGACAGGAACGAACACTGAAGCTTTCTTT
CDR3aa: CASSPGTGTNTEAFF

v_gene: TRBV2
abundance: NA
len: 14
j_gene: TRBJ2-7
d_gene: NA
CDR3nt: TGTGCCGTTAAATGGACAGCCTCGTCCTACGAGCAGTACTTC
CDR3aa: CAVKWTASSYEQYF

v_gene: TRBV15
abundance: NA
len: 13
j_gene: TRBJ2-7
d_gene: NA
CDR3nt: TGTGCCACTAGTCAGGGGCGCTCCTACGAGCAGTACTTC
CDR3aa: CATSQGRSYEQYF

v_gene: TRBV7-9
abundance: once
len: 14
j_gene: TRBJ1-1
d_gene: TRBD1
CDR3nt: TGTGCCAGCAGCTCGCCGGGACAGGTCTTCAGGGCTTTCTTT
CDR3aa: CASSSPGQVFRAFF

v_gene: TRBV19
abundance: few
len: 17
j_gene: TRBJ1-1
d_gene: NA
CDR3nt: TGTGCCAGTAGTAGGATTCTCGGTCAGGGGCTGAACACTGAAGCTTTCTTT
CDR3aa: CASSRILGQGLNTEAFF

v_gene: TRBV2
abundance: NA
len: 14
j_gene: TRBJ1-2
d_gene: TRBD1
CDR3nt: TGTGCCAGCAGGCGGACAGGTCCCTCGGATGGCTACACCTTC
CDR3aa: CASRRTGPSDGYTF

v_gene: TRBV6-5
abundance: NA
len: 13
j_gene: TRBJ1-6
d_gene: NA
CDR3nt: TGTGCCACCTCCCCGCCTAGTAATTCACCCCTCCACTTT
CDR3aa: CATSPPSNSPLHF

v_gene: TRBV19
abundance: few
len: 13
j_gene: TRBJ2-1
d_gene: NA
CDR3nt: TGTGCCTGCCGGGGATTAAACGTAAATGAGCAGTTCTTC
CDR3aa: CACRGLNVNEQFF

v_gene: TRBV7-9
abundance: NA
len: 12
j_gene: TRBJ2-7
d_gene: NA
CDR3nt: TGTTCCAGCAGCTTACGTACCTACGAGCAGTACTTC
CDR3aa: CSSSLRTYEQYF

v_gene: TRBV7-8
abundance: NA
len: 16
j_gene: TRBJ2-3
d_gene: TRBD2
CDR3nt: TGTGCCAGCAGCTTAAGGCTAGCGGGGAGCACAGATACGCAGTATTTT
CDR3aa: CASSLRLAGSTDTQYF

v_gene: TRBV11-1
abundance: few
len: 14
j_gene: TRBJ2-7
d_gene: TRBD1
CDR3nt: TGTGCCAGCAGCCTAAACAGGGGGCAAGGCGAGCAGTACTTC
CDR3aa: CASSLNRGQGEQYF

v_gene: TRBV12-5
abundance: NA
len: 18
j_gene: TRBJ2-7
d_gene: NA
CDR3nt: TGTGCTAGTGGCGACGCTGACCAGGGGCGACCCTCCATCTACGAGCAGTACTTC
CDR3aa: CASGDADQGRPSIYEQYF

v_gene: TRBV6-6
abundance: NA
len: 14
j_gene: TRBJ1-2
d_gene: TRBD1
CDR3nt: TGTGCCAGCATCAAACAGGGGACTCCCTATGGCTACACCTTC
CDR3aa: CASIKQGTPYGYTF

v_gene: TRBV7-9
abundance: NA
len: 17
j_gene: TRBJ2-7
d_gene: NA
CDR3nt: TGTGCCAGCAGCCGGAATCGTTCATGGTACTACTCCTACGAGCAGTACTTC
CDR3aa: CASSRNRSWYYSYEQYF

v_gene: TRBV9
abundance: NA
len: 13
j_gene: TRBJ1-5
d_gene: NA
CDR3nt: TGTGCCAGCAGCGTAGACAGCTATCAGCCCCAGCATTTT
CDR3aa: CASSVDSYQPQHF

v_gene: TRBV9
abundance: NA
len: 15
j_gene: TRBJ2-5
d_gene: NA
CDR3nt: TGTGCCAGCAGCAAAAATCGCGGAAACCTAGAGACCCAGTACTTC
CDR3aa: CASSKNRGNLETQYF

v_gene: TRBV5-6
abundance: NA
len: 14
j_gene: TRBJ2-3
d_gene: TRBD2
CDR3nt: TGTGCCAGCAGCGTAGCGGGGGGGCACGATACGCAGTATTTT
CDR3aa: CASSVAGGHDTQYF

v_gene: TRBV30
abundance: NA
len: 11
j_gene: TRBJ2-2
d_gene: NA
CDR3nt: TGTGCCTGGAGTGCAACCGGGGAGCTGTTTTTT
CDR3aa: CAWSATGELFF

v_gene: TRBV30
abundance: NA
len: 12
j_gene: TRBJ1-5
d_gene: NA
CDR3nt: TGTGCCTGGAGTGTACGGGAGCAGCCCCAGCATTTT
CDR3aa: CAWSVREQPQHF